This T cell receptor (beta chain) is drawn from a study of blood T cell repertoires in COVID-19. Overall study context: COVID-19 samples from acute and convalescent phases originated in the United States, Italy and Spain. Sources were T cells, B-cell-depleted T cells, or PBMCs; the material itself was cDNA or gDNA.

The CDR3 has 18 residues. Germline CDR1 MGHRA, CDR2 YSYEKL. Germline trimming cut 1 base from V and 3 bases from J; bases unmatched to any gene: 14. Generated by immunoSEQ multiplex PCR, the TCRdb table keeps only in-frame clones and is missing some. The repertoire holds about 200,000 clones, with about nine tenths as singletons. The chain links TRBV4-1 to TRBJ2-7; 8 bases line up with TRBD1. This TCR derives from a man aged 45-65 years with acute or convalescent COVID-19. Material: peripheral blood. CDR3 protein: CASSQAQGAHKIFYEQYF. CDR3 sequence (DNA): TGCGCCAGCAGCCAAGCCCAGGGGGCGCATAAGATATTCTACGAGCAGTACTTC.